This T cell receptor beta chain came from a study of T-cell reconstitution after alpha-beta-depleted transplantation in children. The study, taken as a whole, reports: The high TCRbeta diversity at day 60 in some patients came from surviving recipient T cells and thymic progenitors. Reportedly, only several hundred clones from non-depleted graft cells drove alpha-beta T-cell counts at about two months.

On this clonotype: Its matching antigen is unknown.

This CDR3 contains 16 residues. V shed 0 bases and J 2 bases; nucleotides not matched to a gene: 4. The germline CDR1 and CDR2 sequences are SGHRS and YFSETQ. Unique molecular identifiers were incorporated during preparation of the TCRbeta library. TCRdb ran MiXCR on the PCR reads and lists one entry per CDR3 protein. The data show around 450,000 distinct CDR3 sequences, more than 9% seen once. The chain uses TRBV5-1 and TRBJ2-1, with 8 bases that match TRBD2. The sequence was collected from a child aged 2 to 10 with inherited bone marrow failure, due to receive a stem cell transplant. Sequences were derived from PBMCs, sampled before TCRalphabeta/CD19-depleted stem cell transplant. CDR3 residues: CASSLAGGLTYNEQFF. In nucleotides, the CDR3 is TGCGCCAGCAGCTTGGCGGGAGGGCTCACCTACAATGAGCAGTTCTTC.